This T cell receptor (beta chain) was profiled in a study of blood T cell repertoires in COVID-19. Per the germline V gene, CDR1 is SNHLY and CDR2 is FYNNEI. The CDR3 has 16 residues. V shed 3 bases and J 5 bases; nucleotides not matched to a gene: 11. Assay used: immunoSEQ multiplex PCR; TCRdb lists only in-frame clones, some missing. Seen here are 200,000 to 300,000 clones, approximately 84% observed once, and the top ten hold roughly 8%. The receptor was derived from an elderly woman with acute or convalescent COVID-19. Sample: peripheral blood. The chain is built from TRBV2 and TRBJ2-5, with TRBD1 identical over 8 bases. The CDR3 loop is CASSDLRTGLPETQYF. The CDR3 DNA is TGTGCCAGCAGTGATTTGAGGACAGGGCTACCGGAGACCCAGTACTTC.